The 17 T cell receptor beta chains listed next were all sequenced from one sample in a study of tumor and adjacent non-tumor tissue in lung cancer. A modified ARM-PCR protocol with three rounds of nested PCR amplified TCRbeta. TCRdb ran MiXCR on the multiplex PCR reads and lists one entry per CDR3 protein. The sample includes about 98,000 distinct CDR3 sequences, roughly 78% of them seen just once. RNA was extracted from bulk tissue without any cell sorting. The normal lung tissue was taken more than 3 cm from the tumor edge. The sequencing input was distant non-tumor lung tissue. These receptors were collected from a man in his fifties or sixties with small cell lung cancer.

The chain combines TRBV11-3 with TRBJ1-1, with no clear D. The CDR3 has 13 amino acids. V was clipped by 3 bases and J by 1 base, with 6 bases between them. In germline, CDR1 is SGHNT, CDR2 YENEEA. CDR3 region: CASSFQWNTEAFF. As DNA, the CDR3 is TGTGCCAGCAGCTTTCAGTGGAACACTGAAGCTTTCTTT.

As to this clonotype: A single base separates this from a much larger clone, so it may be a read error. The chain combines TRBV2 with TRBJ1-1; D is unclear. The germline V gene encodes CDR1 SNHLY and CDR2 FYNNEI. This CDR3 region has 13 residues. CDR3: CASSSEMNTEAIF. CDR3 DNA: TGTGCCAGTTCGTCGGAGATGAACACTGAAGCTATCTTT.

On this clonotype: A read error may explain this, as a much larger clone is one base away. The J gene is TRBJ1-1, the V gene TRBV6-2 or TRBV6-3; D unresolved. CDR3 length: 13 amino acids. Germline V gene sequence: CDR1 MNHEY, CDR2 SVGEGT. The CDR3 sequence: CASSYSSNTEVFF. The CDR3 region has the DNA TGTGCCAGCAGTTACTCTTCAAACACTGAAGTTTTCTTT.

As concerns this clonotype: A much more abundant neighbour one base away suggests this may be a read error. The V gene is TRBV5-1, the J gene TRBJ2-3; D gene ambiguous. Germline V gene lookup returns CDR1 SGHRS and CDR2 YFSETQ. The CDR3 totals 13 residues. With 3 bases removed from V and 3 bases from J, the gap between germline ends came to 8 bases. CDR3 DNA: TGCGCCAGCAGCTCTCAGGTGACAGATACGCAGTATTTT. This gives the protein CASSSQVTDTQYF. Based on the CDR3 plus reference TRBV5-1 and TRBJ2-3, the full variable domain is KAGVTQTPRYLIKTRGQQVTLSCSPISGHRSVSWYQQTPGQGLQFLFEYFSETQRNKGNFPGRFSGRQFSNSRSEMNVSTLELGDSALYLCASSSQVTDTQYFGPGTRLTVL.

In regard to this clonotype: One base away lies a much larger clone, so this may be a sequencing read error. The chain couples TRBV5-1 to TRBJ2-1, with TRBD2 matching over 10 bases. Trimming took 6 bases from V and 2 from J; bases not matched to a gene: 8. Per the germline V gene, CDR1 is SGHRS and CDR2 is YFSETQ. CDR3 length: 16 residues. In DNA, the CDR3 is TGCGCCAGCAACTCCTTAGCGGGAGGCACCTACAATGAGCAGTTCTTC. Protein product: CASNSLAGGTYNEQFF.

Comment on this clonotype: The junction departs from the called germline gene at one end, perhaps through a read error. The rearrangement uses TRBV29-1 and TRBJ1-2; D gene ambiguous. Per the germline V gene, CDR1 is SQVTM and CDR2 is ANQGSEA. The CDR3 consists of 14 residues. This CDR3 is CNVEDQEQLYGYTF. CDR3 in DNA: TGCAACGTTGAAGATCAAGAACAACTCTATGGCTACACCTTC. The variable domain in full, completed from reference TRBV29-1 and TRBJ1-2, reads SAVISQKPSRDICQRGTSLTIQCQVDSQVTMMFWYRQQPGQSLTLIATANQGSEATYESGFVIDKFPISRPNLTFSTLTVSNMSPEDSSIYLCNVEDQEQLYGYTFGSGTRLTVV.

A single count supports this clonotype. The junction shows a germline mismatch at one end, possibly a read error. V usage is TRBV28 and J usage is TRBJ2-1, with a weak D call TRBD2 (6 bases). The germline gives CDR1 MDHEN, CDR2 SYDVKM. The CDR3 is made up of 15 amino acids. CDR3 nucleotide sequence: TGTGCCAGCTGTTTCGTAAGGAGGGATAACAATGAGCAGTTCTTC. It specifies CASCFVRRDNNEQFF.

Comments on this clonotype: Relative to the germline gene, one junction end is altered; a read error may explain this. CDR3 loop: CVSCETGQGGQFF. CDR3 nucleotides: TGCGTCAGCTGCGAGACTGGCCAGGGTGGGCAATTCTTC. The chain recombines TRBV10-2 with TRBJ2-1, with D perhaps TRBD1 (5 bases). CDR3 length: 13 residues. CDR1 is WSHSY and CDR2 is SAAADI in the germline V gene.

Points on this clonotype: The final CDR3 position lacks the conserved phenylalanine or tryptophan, pointing to a likely read error. The V and J genes are TRBV11-3 and TRBJ2-2; the D call may be TRBD1 or TRBD2 (6 bases each). CDR3 length equals 15 residues. The V end was cut by 3 bases, the J end by 5 bases, with 13 bases between. Germline CDR1 reads SGHNT; CDR2 reads YENEEA. Here the CDR3 DNA reads TGTGCCAGCAGCTTCGACCGGGGGCAGACCGGGGAGCTGTTTTTG. It translates to CASSFDRGQTGELFL.

V usage is TRBV11-2 and J usage is TRBJ2-3, with D unresolved. This CDR3 contains 12 residues. Germline CDR1 SGHAT, CDR2 FQNNGV. V was clipped by 5 bases and J by 14 bases, with 17 bases between them. CDR3 sequence reads: CASSRIQSMGYF. As DNA, the CDR3 is TGTGCCAGCAGCCGTATCCAATCGATGGGGTATTTT.

Concerning this clonotype: At one of its ends the junction is not consistent with the germline gene, which may arise from a read error. The rearrangement uses TRBV6-6 and TRBJ1-1; 7 bases fit TRBD1. CDR1 is MNHNY and CDR2 is SVGAGI in the germline V gene (reference sequence). There are 13 residues in the CDR3. DNA for the CDR3: TGTGCCAGTAGCGATCGACAGGGCACTGTAGCTTTCTTT. This translates into CASSDRQGTVAFF.

For this clonotype: The junction differs from germline at one of its ends, possibly a read error. CDR3 sequence reads: CDSSPNPGTSDYSSGANVLTF. DNA for the CDR3: TGTGACAGCAGCCCAAACCCGGGGACTAGCGACTATTCTTCTGGGGCCAACGTCCTGACTTTT. The rearrangement joins TRBV5-4 to TRBJ2-6, with 10 bases matching TRBD2. Germline assignment: CDR1 SGHNT and CDR2 YYREEE (reference sequence). CDR3 length: 21 residues.

This chain links TRBV11-2 with TRBJ2-7, with unresolved D. The CDR3 is 13 residues long. The V gene's germline CDR1 is SGHAT and CDR2 FQNNGV. CDR3 residues: CVSSLAGSYKQYV. The CDR3 DNA reads TGTGTCAGTAGCTTAGCTGGTTCCTACAAGCAGTACGTC.

Points on this clonotype: One junction end does not reproduce the germline sequence, and a read error may be involved. The rearrangement uses TRBV7-9 and TRBJ2-7; TRBD1 is a possible D gene (5 bases). Germline CDR1 and CDR2: SEHNR and FQNEAQ (reference sequence). The CDR3 runs to 15 residues. The CDR3 region has the DNA TGTACCAGCAGCCAAGGGGCCGATAGCTCCTACGAGCAGTACTTC. Translation gives CTSSQGADSSYEQYF.

This chain connects TRBV4-2 to TRBJ2-3; TRBD1 might be the D (6 bases). The germline V and J ends were trimmed by 9 bases and 3 bases, with 19 bases remaining between them. From germline, CDR1 is LGHNA and CDR2 YNFKEQ. This CDR3 region has 15 residues. Here the CDR3 DNA reads TGTGCCAGAAGCACAGGGACCGCTAGAACAGATACGCAGTATTTT. Translating gives CARSTGTARTDTQYF.

The rearrangement uses TRBV20-1 and TRBJ2-5; D might be TRBD2 (6 bases). In germline, CDR1 is DFQATT, CDR2 SNEGSKA (reference sequence). The CDR3 totals 12 residues. V dropped 7 bases and J dropped 4 bases, with 13 bases sitting between them. Here the CDR3 reads CSVLTSRETQYF. As DNA, the CDR3 is TGCAGTGTGCTGACTAGTCGAGAGACCCAGTACTTC.

About this clonotype itself: Germline and junction disagree at one end, which may indicate a read error. The V gene is TRBV5-4, the J gene TRBJ2-5, with TRBD1 matching over 7 bases. The CDR3 has 16 amino acids. Germline lookup yields CDR1 SGHNT and CDR2 YYREEE (reference sequence). The CDR3 region is CASSPQVGQVGETQYF. The CDR3 nucleotides read TGTGCCAGCAGCCCCCAAGTCGGACAGGTGGGAGAGACTCAGTACTTC. The variable domain in full, completed from reference TRBV5-4 and TRBJ2-5, reads ETGVTQSPTHLIKTRGQQVTLRCSSQSGHNTVSWYQQALGQGPQFIFQYYREEENGRGNFPPRFSGLQFPNYSSELNVNALELDDSALYLCASSPQVGQVGETQYFGPGTRLLVL.